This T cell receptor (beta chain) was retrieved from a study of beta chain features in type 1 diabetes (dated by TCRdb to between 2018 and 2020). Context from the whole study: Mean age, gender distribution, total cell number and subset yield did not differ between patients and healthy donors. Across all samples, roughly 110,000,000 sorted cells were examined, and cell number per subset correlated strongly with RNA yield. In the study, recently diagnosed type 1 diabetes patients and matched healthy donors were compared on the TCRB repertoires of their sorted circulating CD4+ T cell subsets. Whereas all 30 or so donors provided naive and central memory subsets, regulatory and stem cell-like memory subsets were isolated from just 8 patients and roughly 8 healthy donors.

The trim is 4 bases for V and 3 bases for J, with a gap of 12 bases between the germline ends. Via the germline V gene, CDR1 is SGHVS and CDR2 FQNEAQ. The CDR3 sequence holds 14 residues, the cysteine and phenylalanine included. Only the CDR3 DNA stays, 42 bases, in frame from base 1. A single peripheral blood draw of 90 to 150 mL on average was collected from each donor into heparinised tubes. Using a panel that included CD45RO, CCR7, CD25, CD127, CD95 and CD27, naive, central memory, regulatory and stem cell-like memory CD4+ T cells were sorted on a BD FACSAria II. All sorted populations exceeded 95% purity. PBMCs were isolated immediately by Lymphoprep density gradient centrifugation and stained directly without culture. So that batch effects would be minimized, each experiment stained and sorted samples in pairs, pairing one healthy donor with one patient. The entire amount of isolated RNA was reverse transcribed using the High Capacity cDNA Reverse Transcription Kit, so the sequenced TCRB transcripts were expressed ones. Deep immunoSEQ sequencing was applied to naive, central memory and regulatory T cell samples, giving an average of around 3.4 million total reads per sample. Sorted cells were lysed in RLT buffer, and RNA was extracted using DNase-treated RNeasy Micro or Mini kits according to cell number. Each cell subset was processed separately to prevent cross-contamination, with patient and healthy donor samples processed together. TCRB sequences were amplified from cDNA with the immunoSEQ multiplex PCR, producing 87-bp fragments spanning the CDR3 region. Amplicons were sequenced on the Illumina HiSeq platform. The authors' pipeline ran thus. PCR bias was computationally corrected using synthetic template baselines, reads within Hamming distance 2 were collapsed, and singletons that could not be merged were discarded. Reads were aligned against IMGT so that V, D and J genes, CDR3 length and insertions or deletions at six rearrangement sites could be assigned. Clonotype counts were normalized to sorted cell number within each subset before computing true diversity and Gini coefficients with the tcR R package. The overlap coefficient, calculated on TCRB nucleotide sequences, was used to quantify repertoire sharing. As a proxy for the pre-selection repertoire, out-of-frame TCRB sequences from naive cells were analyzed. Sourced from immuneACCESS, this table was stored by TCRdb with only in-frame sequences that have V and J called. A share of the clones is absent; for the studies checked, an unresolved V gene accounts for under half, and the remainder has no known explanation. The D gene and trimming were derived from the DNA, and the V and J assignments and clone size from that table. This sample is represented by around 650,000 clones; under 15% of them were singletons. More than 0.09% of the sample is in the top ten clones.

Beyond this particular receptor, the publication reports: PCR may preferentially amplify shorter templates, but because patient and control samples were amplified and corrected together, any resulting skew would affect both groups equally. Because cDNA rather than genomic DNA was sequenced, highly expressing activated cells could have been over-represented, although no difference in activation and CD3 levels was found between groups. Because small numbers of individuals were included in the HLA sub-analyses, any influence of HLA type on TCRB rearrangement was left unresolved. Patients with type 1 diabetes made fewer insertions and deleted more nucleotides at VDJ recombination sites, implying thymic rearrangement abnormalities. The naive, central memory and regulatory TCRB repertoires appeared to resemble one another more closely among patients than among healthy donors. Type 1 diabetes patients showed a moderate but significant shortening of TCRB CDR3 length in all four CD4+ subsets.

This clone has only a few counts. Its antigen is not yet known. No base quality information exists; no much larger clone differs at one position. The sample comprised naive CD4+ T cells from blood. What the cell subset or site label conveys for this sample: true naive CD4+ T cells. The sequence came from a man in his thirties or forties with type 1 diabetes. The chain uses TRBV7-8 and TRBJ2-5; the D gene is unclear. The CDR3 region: CASSSPGSEETQYF. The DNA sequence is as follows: TGTGCCAGCAGCTCCCCCGGGTCAGAAGAGACCCAGTACTTC.